These 10 T cell receptor beta chains were all obtained from the same sample, sequenced in a study of cytomegalovirus exposure and HLA in healthy donors (dated by TCRdb to the late 2010s). The library was generated by the immunoSEQ multiplex PCR assay. For the multiplex PCR, a mixture combining 60 forward primers for TCR Vbeta segments and 13 reverse primers for TCR Jbeta segments was used. Held by TCRdb, this immuneACCESS table contains in-frame sequences only and omits some clones. Under half of the omission traces to an unresolved V gene where checked; the cause of the rest is unknown. For this sample there are tens of thousands of clones; around 78% appear just once. Around 6% of the sample belongs to the ten largest clones. The sample taken for sequencing was PBMCs. The receptor set was obtained from a male donor in good health and CMV-seropositive.

The V gene is TRBV6-5, the J gene TRBJ2-7; D might be TRBD1 (6 bases). Germline loops: CDR1 MNHEY, CDR2 SVGAGI. With 2 bases removed from V and 2 bases from J, the gap between germline ends came to 13 bases. This CDR3 has 15 residues. The CDR3 region has the DNA TGTGCCAGCAGTTACCTTCCAGGGGCCACCTACGAGCAGTACTTC. It yields the protein CASSYLPGATYEQYF.

This chain connects TRBV7-6 to TRBJ2-5; 13 bases fit TRBD2. V shed 2 bases, J shed 5 bases, and the junction held 11 bases outside the gene matches. In germline, CDR1 is SGHVS, CDR2 FNYEAQ. This CDR3 spans 18 amino acids. The CDR3 sequence: CASSLIPPRLAGGETQYF. CDR3 bases: TGTGCCAGCAGCTTAATTCCCCCCAGACTAGCGGGGGGTGAGACCCAGTACTTC.

CDR3 nucleotides: TGTGCCAGCAGTCCTTCCGGGACAGGGGTCGGCGGGGAGCTGTTTTTT. Encoded protein: CASSPSGTGVGGELFF. This chain connects TRBV9 to TRBJ2-2; 10 bases match TRBD1. Germline V lookup: CDR1 SGDLS, CDR2 YYNGEE. V trimming: 5 bases; J trimming: 7 bases; junction bases outside the gene matches: 11. The CDR3 runs to 16 residues.

The rearrangement links TRBV20-1 to TRBJ1-5; 8 positions match TRBD1. CDR3 size: 11 residues. Germline V gene lookup returns CDR1 DFQATT and CDR2 SNEGSKA (reference sequence). V trimming: 6 bases; J trimming: 6 bases; junction bases outside the gene matches: 1. Written as DNA, the CDR3 is TGCAGTGCCACAGGGGGTCAGCCCCAGCATTTT. This gives the protein CSATGGQPQHF.

Points on this clone: The CDR3 ends on some other residue instead of the conserved phenylalanine or tryptophan, so this is likely a read error. This chain uses TRBV6-5 with TRBJ2-7; D call uncertain. This CDR3 spans 13 amino acids. Germline V lookup: CDR1 MNHEY, CDR2 SVGAGI. The V gene lost 5 bases and the J gene lost 6 bases, with 14 bases spanning the gap. The CDR3 DNA sequence: TGTGCCAGCAGTCCTACTATCCCCCTCGAGCAGTACCTC. This encodes CASSPTIPLEQYL.

The genes are TRBV28 and TRBJ2-3, with D maybe TRBD2 (6 bases). Trimming took off 1 base at V and 3 bases at J, with 14 bases between the two ends. The CDR3 has 16 amino acids. The germline gives CDR1 MDHEN, CDR2 SYDVKM. The CDR3 loop is CASSLFASEGTDTQYF. The CDR3 nucleotides are TGTGCCAGCAGTTTATTTGCTAGCGAGGGGACAGATACGCAGTATTTT.

V gene TRBV4-2 combines with J gene TRBJ2-7; the D gene is possibly TRBD2 (6 bases). CDR1 is LGHNA, CDR2 YNFKEQ, per germline. The CDR3 is 14 amino acids. With 0 bases removed from V and 5 bases from J, the gap between germline ends came to 11 bases. CDR3 in amino acids: CASSQDRERHEQYF. The CDR3 DNA reads as TGTGCCAGCAGCCAAGATCGGGAGAGGCACGAGCAGTACTTC.

The chain recombines TRBV14 with TRBJ2-2; unclear D gene. There are 15 residues in the CDR3. CDR1 is SGHDN, CDR2 FVKESK, per germline. Trimming took 0 bases from V and 3 from J, leaving 8 bases between them. The CDR3 is CASSQESAYTGELFF. In DNA, the CDR3 is TGTGCCAGCAGCCAAGAGAGCGCTTACACCGGGGAGCTGTTTTTT.

This clone was observed a few times. The chain carries TRBV7-9 and TRBJ2-7; TRBD1 matches 7 bases. CDR1 and CDR2 from the germline V gene are SEHNR and FQNEAQ (reference sequence). V shed 4 bases and J 0 bases; nucleotides not matched to a gene: 3. The CDR3 runs to 14 residues. The CDR3 bases are TGTGCCAGCAGCTCCGGGACAGTCTCCTACGAGCAGTACTTC. Its protein is CASSSGTVSYEQYF.

This clone was counted only a few times. The chain is built from TRBV6-6 and TRBJ2-5; 10 bases map to TRBD2. The length of the CDR3 is 15 residues. The ends lost 2 bases at V and 4 bases at J; junction bases unmatched: 4. Germline values: CDR1 MNHNY, CDR2 SVGAGI (reference sequence). The CDR3 bases are TGTGCCAGCAGTTACCCTAGCGGGAGCGGAGAGACCCAGTACTTC. Its translation is CASSYPSGSGETQYF.